This entry is about one T cell receptor beta chain. Antigen specificity is unknown. Germline CDR1 KGHSH, CDR2 LQKENI. The CDR3 spans 14 residues. Trimming at V came to 6 bases and at J to 6 bases, leaving 10 bases not matched to a gene. They isolated at least 7 million PBMCs from each sample. This entry belongs to a study of blood T cells in healthy people across ages. The wider study: About one barcoded TCR beta cDNA was captured per two T cells. Study findings and constraints: Versus aged donors, long-lived donors had higher diversity and more naive CD4+ cells.

The second PCR ran roughly 7 to 12 cycles with a sample-barcoded 5' primer and J-beta primers. A single record per CDR3 protein comes from TCRdb applying MiXCR to the 5' RACE reads. The sample includes more than 1.4 million distinct CDR3 sequences, 42% of them seen just once. The chain combines TRBV18 with TRBJ1-2; 7 bases align to TRBD1. The sequenced sample was blood. This clonotype was obtained from a woman between 18 and 29 years old in good health. CDR3 sequence (DNA): TGTGCCAGCTCCCCTCAGGGGGATCAGGATGGCTACACCTTC. Translation: CASSPQGDQDGYTF.